The 9 T cell receptor beta chains in this list originate from one sample, sequenced in a study of T cells in Graves' hyperthyroidism and ophthalmopathy. The source material, RNA transcripts, was used to amplify TCR beta CDR3 regions. The TCR CDR3 was amplified in a first-round RT-PCR using the HTBI primer set. TCRdb used MiXCR to reprocess the multiplex PCR reads, holding one entry per CDR3 protein. The data show hundreds of thousands of distinct CDR3 sequences, with just over 35% seen just once and about a third held by the top ten. Sequencing input: blood. Receptors originate from a woman in her 40s with Graves' hyperthyroidism.

This clonotype was recorded at least ten times. CDR3 DNA: TGTGCCAGCAGTTATCAGGGTCTGGCAAACTATGGCTACACCTTC. It translates to CASSYQGLANYGYTF. V usage is TRBV6-5 and J usage is TRBJ1-2; D perhaps matches TRBD1 (5 bases). CDR3 length: 15 residues. CDR1 is MNHEY and CDR2 is SVGAGI in the germline V gene. Trimming shortened V by 3 bases and J by 2 bases, and 13 bases separated the two germline ends.

This clonotype was recorded at least ten times. The rearrangement links TRBV6-6 to TRBJ1-5; TRBD1 matches at 8 bases. The CDR3 sequence is 15 residues long. Germline V gene lookup returns CDR1 MNHNY and CDR2 SVGAGI (reference sequence). The V segment lost 6 bases and the J segment 2 bases; nucleotides outside the gene matches: 6. The CDR3 here is CASSRGRNGNQPQHF. In nucleotides, the CDR3 is TGTGCCAGCAGCAGGGGGCGTAATGGCAATCAGCCCCAGCATTTT.

This sequence joins TRBV6-6 and TRBJ1-2; D gene uncertain. This CDR3 region has 13 residues. Germline V gene data show CDR1 as MNHNY and CDR2 as SVGAGI (reference sequence). V dropped 5 bases and J dropped 0 bases, with 7 bases sitting between them. The CDR3 region is CASSDGPNYGYTF. The DNA of the CDR3 is TGTGCCAGCAGTGACGGTCCTAACTATGGCTACACCTTC.

This sequence joins TRBV20-1 and TRBJ1-6; 11 positions match TRBD1. Germline V lookup: CDR1 DFQATT, CDR2 SNEGSKA (reference sequence). This CDR3 is 14 amino acids long. The chain's CDR3 is CRTGTGGYNSPLHF. The CDR3, as DNA: TGCAGAACCGGGACAGGGGGCTATAATTCACCCCTCCACTTT.

This clonotype showed up just once. V usage is TRBV28 and J usage is TRBJ1-5; perhaps TRBD1 as D (5 bases). The CDR3 extends over 14 amino acids. V lost 7 bases, J lost 7 bases, and 17 bases lay in between. CDR1 and CDR2 (germline): MDHEN, SYDVKM. The chain's CDR3 is CASTSGTPEQPQHF. For the CDR3, the DNA is TGTGCCAGCACCTCCGGGACCCCGGAACAGCCCCAGCATTTT.

This clonotype was detected once. One base away lies a much larger clone, so this may be a sequencing read error. The genes are TRBV12-3 or TRBV12-4 and TRBJ1-1; a weak D match, TRBD1 (5 bases). V was pared by 10 bases and J by 5 bases, with 17 bases between. The CDR3 length is 13 residues. DNA of the CDR3: TGTGCCACCCGGGACTTGGGAGGTACTGAAGCTTTCTTT. Translation gives CATRDLGGTEAFF.

This clonotype was seen at least ten times. V usage is TRBV12-3 or TRBV12-4 and J usage is TRBJ1-2; the D gene is possibly TRBD1 (6 bases). Trimming took off 8 bases at V and 8 bases at J, with 15 bases between the two ends. The CDR3 contains 12 residues. The CDR3 nucleotides read TGTGCCAGCGTCGGGGGCCCTAAAGGCTACACCTTC. This encodes CASVGGPKGYTF.

Concerning this clonotype: The missing conserved phenylalanine or tryptophan at the end of this CDR3 makes a read error likely. Because the CDR3's place on the DNA is in doubt, the DNA is left out and the CDR3 is given as listed by TCRdb. V is TRBV9 and J is TRBJ1-3. CDR1 is SGDLS, CDR2 YYNGEE, per germline. The CDR3 has 8 residues if both end residues are counted. CDR3 residues: CASSVRLA.

Concerning this clonotype: The conserved final phenylalanine or tryptophan is absent from the CDR3, which likely points to a read error. The chain is built from TRBV6-1 and TRBJ1-1; no clear D gene. The V gene lost 4 bases and the J gene lost 5 bases, with 20 bases spanning the gap. Germline V gene sequence: CDR1 MNHNS, CDR2 SASEGT. This CDR3 is built from 16 residues. CDR3 in DNA: TGTGCCAGCAGTGCTCAGAGGAGGGTATCTGGGACTGAAGCTTTCCTT. Translation: CASSAQRRVSGTEAFL.